The clone carrying this TCR beta chain was seen just once. This sample is drawn from a study of blood T cell repertoires in COVID-19. The wider study: Samples representing acute and convalescent COVID-19 were sourced from the United States, Italy and Spain. T cells, B-cell-depleted T cells, or PBMCs provided the cDNA or gDNA that served as material.

In the original processing: Amplification with reference gene primers provided the estimates of nucleated cell counts. TCRdb keeps only in-frame clones here, not all; method: immunoSEQ multiplex PCR. V, J and clone size derive from that table, while D and trimming were established from the DNA sequence. The repertoire holds over 300,000 clones, with about 89% as singletons. CDR3 length: 16 residues. V lost 6 bases, J lost 6 bases, and 23 bases lay in between. Germline assignment: CDR1 SNHLY and CDR2 FYNNEI. This sequence joins TRBV2 and TRBJ1-2; the D gene is possibly TRBD1 (6 bases). The source of this sequence is a man in his forties with acute or convalescent COVID-19. The source material was peripheral blood. The CDR3 loop reads CASRSGGERGNHGYTF. CDR3 nucleotides: TGTGCCAGCAGGTCGGGGGGCGAAAGGGGAAACCATGGCTACACCTTC.